Only a few counts were recorded for the clone carrying this T cell receptor (beta chain). Antigen specificity is unknown. CDR1 KGHSH and CDR2 LQKENI come from the germline V gene. After removal of 3 bases from V and 3 bases from J, the junction contained 5 bases not matched to a gene. CDR3 length: 14 residues. This sample is drawn from a study of cytomegalovirus exposure and HLA in healthy donors. The PCR ran on 60 Vbeta and 13 Jbeta primers. TCRdb's table, derived via immunoSEQ multiplex PCR, lists solely in-frame clones and lacks some. There are 160,000 or so clones in the sample; approximately 80% occur only once, and approximately 7% lies in the top ten. Notes on the study in general: Researchers left out some V segments, among them TRBV6-2 and TRBV6-3, as indistinguishable. Previously analyzed data showed that most TCR beta V segments were productive at a frequency of about 87% or about 30%.

The receptor was isolated from a woman in her 30s in good health and CMV-seropositive. The sequenced material came from PBMCs. V and J are TRBV18 and TRBJ2-7, with 7 bases identical to TRBD1. The CDR3 here is CASSPGTAFYEQYF. In DNA, the CDR3 is TGTGCCAGCTCACCTGGGACAGCTTTCTACGAGCAGTACTTC. Based on the CDR3 plus reference TRBV18 and TRBJ2-7, the full variable domain is NAGVMQNPRHLVRRRGQEARLRCSPMKGHSHVYWYRQLPEEGLKFMVYLQKENIIDESGMPKERFSAEFPKEGPSILRIQQVVRGDSAAYFCASSPGTAFYEQYFGPGTRLTVT.